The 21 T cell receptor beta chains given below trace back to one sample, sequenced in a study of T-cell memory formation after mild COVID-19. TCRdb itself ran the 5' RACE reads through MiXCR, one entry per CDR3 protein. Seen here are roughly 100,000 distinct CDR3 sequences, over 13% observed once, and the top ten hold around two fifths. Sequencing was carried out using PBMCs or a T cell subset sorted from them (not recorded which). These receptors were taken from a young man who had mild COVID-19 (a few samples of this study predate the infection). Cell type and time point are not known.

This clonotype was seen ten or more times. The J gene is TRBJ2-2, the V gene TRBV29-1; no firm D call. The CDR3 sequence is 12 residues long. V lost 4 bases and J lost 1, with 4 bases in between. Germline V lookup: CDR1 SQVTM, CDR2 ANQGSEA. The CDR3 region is CSVVRNTGELFF. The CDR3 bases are TGCAGCGTTGTCAGGAACACCGGGGAGCTGTTTTTT.

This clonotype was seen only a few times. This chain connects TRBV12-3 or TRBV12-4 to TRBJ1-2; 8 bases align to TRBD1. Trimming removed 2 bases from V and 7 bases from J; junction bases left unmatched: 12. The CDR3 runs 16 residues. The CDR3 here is CASSLTPGGIKSGYTF. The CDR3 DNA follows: TGTGCCAGCAGTTTAACCCCAGGGGGCATCAAGAGTGGCTACACCTTC.

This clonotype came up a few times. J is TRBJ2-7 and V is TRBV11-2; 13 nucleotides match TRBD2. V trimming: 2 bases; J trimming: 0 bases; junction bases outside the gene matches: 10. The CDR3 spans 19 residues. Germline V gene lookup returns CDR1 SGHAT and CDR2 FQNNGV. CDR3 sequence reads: CASSLRRLAGGAFSYEQYF. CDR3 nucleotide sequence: TGTGCCAGCAGCTTACGGAGACTAGCGGGGGGCGCATTCTCCTACGAGCAGTACTTC.

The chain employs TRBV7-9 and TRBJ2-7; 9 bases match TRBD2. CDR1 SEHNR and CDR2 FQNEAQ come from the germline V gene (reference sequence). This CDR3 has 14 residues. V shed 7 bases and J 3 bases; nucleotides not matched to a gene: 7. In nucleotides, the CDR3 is TGTGCCAGCACCGCTAGCGGGGAGAGCTACGAGCAGTACTTC. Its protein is CASTASGESYEQYF.

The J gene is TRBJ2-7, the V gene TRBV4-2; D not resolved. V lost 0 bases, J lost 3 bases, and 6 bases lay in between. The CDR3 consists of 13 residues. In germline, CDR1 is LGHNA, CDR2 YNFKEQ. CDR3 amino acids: CASSQELHYEQYF. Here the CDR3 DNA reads TGTGCCAGCAGCCAAGAACTCCACTACGAGCAGTACTTC.

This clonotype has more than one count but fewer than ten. The CDR3 loop reads CASRPVFSGGPNTGELFF. CDR3 nucleotides: TGTGCCAGCAGACCAGTCTTCAGCGGGGGGCCCAACACCGGGGAGCTGTTTTTT. The chain uses TRBV2 and TRBJ2-2; 9 bases are shared with TRBD2. From germline, CDR1 is SNHLY and CDR2 FYNNEI. The CDR3 is 18 residues long. J gave up 2 bases and V 6 bases, and 13 bases lay outside the gene matches.

CDR3 nucleotide sequence: TGTGCCAGCAGTCGAGGAAGGGGCACCGGGGAGCTGTTTTTT. Protein: CASSRGRGTGELFF. The chain employs TRBV12-3 or TRBV12-4 and TRBJ2-2, with D maybe TRBD1 (5 bases). V lost 5 bases and J 4 bases, leaving 11 bases between the germline ends. The length of the CDR3 is 14 residues.

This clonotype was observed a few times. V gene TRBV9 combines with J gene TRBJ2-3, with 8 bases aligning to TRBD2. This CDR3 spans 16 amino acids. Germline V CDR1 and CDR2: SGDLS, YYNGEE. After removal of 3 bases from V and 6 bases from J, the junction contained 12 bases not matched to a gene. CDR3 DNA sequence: TGTGCCAGCAGCGGCCCCTTTGGCGGGGGGTCGGATACGCAGTATTTT. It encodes CASSGPFGGGSDTQYF.

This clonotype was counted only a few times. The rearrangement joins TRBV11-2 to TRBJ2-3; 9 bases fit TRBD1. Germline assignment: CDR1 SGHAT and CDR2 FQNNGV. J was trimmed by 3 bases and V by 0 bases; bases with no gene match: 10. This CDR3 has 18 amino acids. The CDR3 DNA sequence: TGTGCCAGCAGCTTAGATCTTTGGACAGGGGTTCGAACAGATACGCAGTATTTT. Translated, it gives CASSLDLWTGVRTDTQYF.

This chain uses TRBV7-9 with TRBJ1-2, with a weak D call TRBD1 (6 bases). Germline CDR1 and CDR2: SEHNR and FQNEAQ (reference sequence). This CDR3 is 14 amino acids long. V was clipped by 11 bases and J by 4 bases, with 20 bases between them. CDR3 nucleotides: TGTGCCGCGGGCGGGGGGCCTTTGGGCTATGGCTACACCTTC. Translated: CAAGGGPLGYGYTF.

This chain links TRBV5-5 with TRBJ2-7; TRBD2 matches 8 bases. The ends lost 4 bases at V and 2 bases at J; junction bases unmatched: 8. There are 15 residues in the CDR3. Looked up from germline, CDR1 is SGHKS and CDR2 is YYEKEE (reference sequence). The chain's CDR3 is CASSPGGGRAYEQYF. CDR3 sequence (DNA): TGTGCCAGCAGCCCGGGGGGGGGCCGAGCCTACGAGCAGTACTTC.

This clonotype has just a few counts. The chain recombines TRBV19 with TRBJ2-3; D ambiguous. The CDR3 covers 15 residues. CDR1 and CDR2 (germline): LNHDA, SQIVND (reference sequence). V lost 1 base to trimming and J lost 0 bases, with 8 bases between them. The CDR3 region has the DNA TGTGCCAGTAGTATAGGACGGCGGAGCACAGATACGCAGTATTTT. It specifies CASSIGRRSTDTQYF. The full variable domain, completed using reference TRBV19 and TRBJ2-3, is DGGITQSPKYLFRKEGQNVTLSCEQNLNHDAMYWYRQDPGQGLRLIYYSQIVNDFQKGDIAEGYSVSREKKESFPLTVTSAQKNPTAFYLCASSIGRRSTDTQYFGPGTRLTVL.

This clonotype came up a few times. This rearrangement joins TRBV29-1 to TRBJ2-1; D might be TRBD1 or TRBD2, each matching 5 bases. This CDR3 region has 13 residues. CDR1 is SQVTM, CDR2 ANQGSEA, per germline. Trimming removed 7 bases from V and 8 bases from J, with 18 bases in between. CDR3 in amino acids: CSALGEWSDEQFF. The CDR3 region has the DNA TGCAGCGCCCTGGGGGAGTGGAGCGATGAGCAGTTCTTC.

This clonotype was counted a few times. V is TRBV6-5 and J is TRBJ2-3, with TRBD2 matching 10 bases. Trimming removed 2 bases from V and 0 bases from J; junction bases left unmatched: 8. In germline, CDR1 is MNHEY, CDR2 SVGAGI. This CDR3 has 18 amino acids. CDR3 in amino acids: CASSYRAGGITSTDTQYF. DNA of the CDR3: TGTGCCAGCAGTTACAGAGCGGGGGGGATAACTAGCACAGATACGCAGTATTTT.

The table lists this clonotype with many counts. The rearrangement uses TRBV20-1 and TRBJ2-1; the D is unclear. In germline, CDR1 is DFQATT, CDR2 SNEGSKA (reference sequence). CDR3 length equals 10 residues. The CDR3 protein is CSYGYNEQFF. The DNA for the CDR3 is TGCAGCTACGGGTACAATGAGCAGTTCTTC.

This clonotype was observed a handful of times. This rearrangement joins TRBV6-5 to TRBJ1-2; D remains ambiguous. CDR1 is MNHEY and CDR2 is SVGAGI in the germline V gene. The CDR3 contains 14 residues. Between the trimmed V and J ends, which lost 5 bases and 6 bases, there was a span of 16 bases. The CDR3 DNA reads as TGTGCCAGCAGTCCGACCGGGAGGCTCCATGGCTACACCTTC. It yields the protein CASSPTGRLHGYTF.

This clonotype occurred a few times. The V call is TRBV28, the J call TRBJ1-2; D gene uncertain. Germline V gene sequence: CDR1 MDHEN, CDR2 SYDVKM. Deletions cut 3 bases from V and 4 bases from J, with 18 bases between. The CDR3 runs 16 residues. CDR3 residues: CASSFSSVEASYGYTF. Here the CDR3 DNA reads TGTGCCAGCAGTTTCTCAAGCGTAGAGGCTAGCTATGGCTACACCTTC.

The CDR3 is CASSLEGGPDTQYF. In nucleotides, the CDR3 is TGTGCCAGCAGCTTAGAAGGGGGCCCAGATACGCAGTATTTT. The chain carries TRBV7-2 and TRBJ2-3, with 7 bases matching TRBD1. The CDR3 has 14 residues. The V gene end was trimmed by 1 base and the J gene end by 4 bases; junction bases not matched to a gene: 2. From germline, CDR1 is SGHTA and CDR2 FQGNSA.

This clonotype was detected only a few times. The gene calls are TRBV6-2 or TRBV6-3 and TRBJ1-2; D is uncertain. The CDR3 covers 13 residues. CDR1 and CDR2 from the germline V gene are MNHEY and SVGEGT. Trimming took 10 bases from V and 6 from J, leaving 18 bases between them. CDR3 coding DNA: TGTGCCAATTCAGGAACCCACACCCATGGCTACACCTTC. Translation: CANSGTHTHGYTF.

The CDR3 nucleotides read TGTGCCAGCAGCCGGACAGGGGATGGCACAGATACGCAGTATTTT. It codes for CASSRTGDGTDTQYF. This rearrangement joins TRBV11-2 to TRBJ2-3, with 9 positions matching TRBD1. The length of the CDR3 is 15 residues. With 5 bases clipped from V and 1 base from J, the junction kept 4 bases outside the gene matches. CDR1 is SGHAT and CDR2 is FQNNGV in the germline V gene.

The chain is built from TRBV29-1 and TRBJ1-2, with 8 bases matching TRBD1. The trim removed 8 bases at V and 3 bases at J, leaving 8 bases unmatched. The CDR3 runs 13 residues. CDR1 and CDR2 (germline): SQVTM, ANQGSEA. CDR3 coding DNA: TGCAGCTCCTCAGGGGGCGAGGACTATGGCTACACCTTC. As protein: CSSSGGEDYGYTF.